The rows below give T cell receptor beta chains drawn from one sample of a study of blood T cells in healthy people across ages. MiXCR, run by TCRdb on the 5' RACE reads, gives a single entry per CDR3 protein. The sample lists 1.8 million or so distinct CDR3 sequences; about 39% were seen once. Sequencing input: blood. These receptor sequences come from a human donor in good health. The CDR3 runs from the conserved cysteine through the conserved F or W. A D gene is named only where the DNA matches it firmly. Only some rows state a clone size, as once, few, many or a class for expanded clones.

D	size	V	J	CDR3	DNA
TRBD2	NA	TRBV20-1	TRBJ2-1	CSARDRTSGGILYNEQFF	TGCAGTGCTAGAGACAGGACTAGCGGGGGGATCCTTTACAATGAGCAGTTCTTC
TRBD1	NA	TRBV6-5	TRBJ2-2	CASSYSTGEWTGELFF	TGTGCCAGCAGTTACAGCACAGGGGAGTGGACCGGGGAGCTGTTTTTT
NA	NA	TRBV12-3/TRBV12-4	TRBJ1-1	CASTVGGLTEAFF	TGTGCCAGCACCGTCGGGGGACTCACTGAAGCTTTCTTT
NA	few	TRBV2	TRBJ1-1	CATTRGTALNTEAFF	TGTGCCACCACACGCGGAACCGCGTTGAACACTGAAGCTTTCTTT
TRBD1	NA	TRBV12-3/TRBV12-4	TRBJ2-3	CASRPTGIRDTQYF	TGTGCCAGCAGACCGACAGGGATAAGAGATACGCAGTATTTT
NA	NA	TRBV7-2	TRBJ1-2	CASSFWGSWGAEGYTF	TGTGCCAGCAGCTTCTGGGGATCCTGGGGGGCCGAAGGCTACACCTTC
NA	NA	TRBV7-2	TRBJ1-1	CASRNDWSEAFF	TGTGCCAGCAGAAACGACTGGTCTGAAGCTTTCTTT
TRBD1	NA	TRBV7-2	TRBJ1-6	CASSLAGQGYNSPLHF	TGTGCCAGCAGCTTAGCTGGACAGGGGTATAATTCACCCCTCCACTTT
NA	NA	TRBV11-2	TRBJ2-3	CASSSSGASGRGGDTQYF	TGTGCCAGCAGCTCAAGCGGGGCTAGCGGCCGAGGGGGGGATACGCAGTATTTT
NA	NA	TRBV27	TRBJ1-1	CASSWRKPVNTEAFF	TGTGCCAGCAGTTGGAGAAAACCGGTGAACACTGAAGCTTTCTTT
TRBD1	NA	TRBV15	TRBJ2-1	CVTSDSGTGRHEQFF	TGTGTCACCAGCGACTCCGGGACAGGGAGACATGAGCAGTTCTTC
NA	NA	TRBV6-5	TRBJ2-3	CAGSYDPELTDTQYF	TGTGCCGGCAGTTACGACCCTGAACTGACAGATACGCAGTATTTT
NA	once	TRBV4-2	TRBJ2-5	CASSPPLGQETQYF	TGTGCCAGCAGCCCCCCACTCGGTCAAGAGACCCAGTACTTC
NA	NA	TRBV29-1	TRBJ1-1	CSARLLRGDTEAFF	TGCAGCGCCCGCCTCCTCAGGGGTGACACTGAAGCTTTCTTT
NA	many	TRBV29-1	TRBJ2-3	CSVAPGTSTDTQYF	TGCAGCGTTGCTCCGGGGACTAGCACAGATACGCAGTATTTT
NA	NA	TRBV20-1	TRBJ1-2	CSARVHSGYGYTF	TGCAGTGCTAGAGTCCACAGTGGGTATGGCTACACCTTC
TRBD2	few	TRBV20-1	TRBJ2-5	CSASPHLRGGLKTQYF	TGCAGTGCTAGCCCTCACTTGCGGGGGGGCCTAAAGACCCAGTACTTC
NA	few	TRBV27	TRBJ1-2	CASSLSSDALYGYTF	TGTGCCAGCAGTTTAAGTTCTGACGCTTTATATGGCTACACCTTC
NA	NA	TRBV7-9	TRBJ1-2	CASSFGEGFYGYTF	TGTGCCAGCAGCTTCGGCGAGGGATTTTATGGCTACACCTTC
NA	NA	TRBV7-2	TRBJ1-2	CASSFVNGGYTF	TGTGCCAGCAGCTTTGTAAACGGAGGCTACACCTTC
NA	few	TRBV20-1	TRBJ1-2	CSALGTQYGYTF	TGCAGTGCCCTGGGGACTCAGTATGGCTACACCTTC
TRBD1	few	TRBV25-1	TRBJ1-2	CATSQGIDYGYTF	TGTGCCACCTCACAGGGGATAGACTATGGCTACACCTTC
NA	NA	TRBV7-2	TRBJ1-4	CASSPSGTNEKLFF	TGTGCCAGCAGCCCATCAGGAACTAATGAAAAACTGTTTTTT
NA	NA	TRBV12-3/TRBV12-4	TRBJ2-7	CTSGLSSYEQYF	TGTACCAGCGGCCTTAGCTCCTACGAGCAGTACTTC
TRBD1	NA	TRBV20-1	TRBJ2-3	CSTQDVRTGWTDTQYF	TGCAGCACGCAGGACGTGAGGACAGGGTGGACAGATACGCAGTATTTT
TRBD2	few	TRBV5-1	TRBJ2-3	CASSLERGSTDAQYF	TGCGCCAGCAGCTTGGAGCGGGGTAGCACAGATGCGCAGTATTTT
NA	NA	TRBV14	TRBJ1-2	CASSQNHRGNYGYTF	TGTGCCAGCAGCCAAAACCACCGCGGGAACTATGGCTACACCTTC
TRBD2	NA	TRBV7-9	TRBJ2-3	CASQTSGGDTQYF	TGTGCCAGCCAGACTAGCGGGGGAGATACGCAGTATTTT
NA	NA	TRBV7-2	TRBJ2-3	CASSFGPGETDTQYF	TGTGCCAGCAGCTTTGGACCCGGCGAAACAGATACGCAGTATTTT
NA	NA	TRBV25-1	TRBJ1-2	CASSEWGDYGYTF	TGTGCCAGCAGTGAATGGGGGGACTATGGCTACACCTTC
NA	NA	TRBV12-3/TRBV12-4	TRBJ2-5	CASSLAWRGLQETQYF	TGTGCCAGCAGTTTAGCGTGGCGGGGCCTCCAAGAGACCCAGTACTTC
TRBD2	NA	TRBV11-3	TRBJ2-1	CASSLDHASGYNEQFF	TGTGCCAGCAGCTTAGATCACGCTAGCGGGTACAATGAGCAGTTCTTC
NA	NA	TRBV20-1	TRBJ2-1	CSASDRAQYNEQFF	TGCAGTGCTAGTGACAGAGCTCAGTACAATGAGCAGTTCTTC
NA	many	TRBV4-3	TRBJ2-4	CASSQARGGGPGNIQYF	TGCGCCAGCAGCCAAGCTCGAGGTGGGGGGCCAGGAAACATTCAGTACTTC
NA	NA	TRBV4-2	TRBJ2-1	CASSQEVGDSYNEQFF	TGTGCCAGCAGCCAAGAGGTGGGGGATTCCTACAATGAGCAGTTCTTC
NA	NA	TRBV7-9	TRBJ2-4	CASSSPVAKNIQYF	TGTGCCAGCAGCTCTCCCGTTGCCAAAAACATTCAGTACTTC
NA	few	TRBV15	TRBJ1-6	CATSRDDSPLHF	TGTGCCACCAGCAGAGACGATTCACCCCTCCACTTT
TRBD1	few	TRBV7-2	TRBJ1-4	CASRLQGINEKLFF	TGTGCCAGCAGATTACAGGGGATTAATGAAAAACTGTTTTTT
NA	few	TRBV6-5	TRBJ2-3	CASSDNGGDTQYF	TGTGCCAGCAGTGACAACGGGGGAGATACGCAGTATTTT
NA	NA	TRBV12-3/TRBV12-4	TRBJ2-5	CASRAYETQYF	TGTGCCAGCAGGGCATATGAGACCCAGTACTTC
TRBD1	few	TRBV5-1	TRBJ1-2	CASSSSTGGGSYGYTF	TGCGCCAGCAGCTCCTCAACAGGGGGAGGTAGCTATGGCTACACCTTC